The sequence of this T cell receptor beta chain was determined in a study of OX40 agonist ivuxolimab in advanced cancers. Study as a whole: Patients were dosed with the agonistic anti-OX40 (CD134) antibody ivuxolimab. The study reported partial responses in three patients: one hepatocellular carcinoma, two cutaneous melanoma.

Study-level points and caveats: At 0.1 to 3.0 mg/kg, CD4+ and CD8+ blood T cells expanded clonally by week 6.

As concerns this clone: Its target is unknown.

Assay used: immunoSEQ multiplex PCR; TCRdb lists only in-frame clones, some missing. The sample consists of 55,000 to 65,000 clones, around 88% of them appearing once. Material: CD4+ or CD8+ T cells sorted from blood, obtained in a trial of the OX40 agonist ivuxolimab. This TCR was recovered from an adult with an advanced solid tumor such as melanoma, head and neck, liver or kidney cancer.

Here the CDR3 DNA reads TGTGCCAGCACCGGGAACCAAGAGACCCAGTACTTC. It codes for CASTGNQETQYF. The chain is built from TRBV6-6 and TRBJ2-5, with a weak D call TRBD2 (5 bases). The germline V gene has CDR1 MNHNY and CDR2 SVGAGI (reference sequence). The CDR3 sequence is 12 residues long. V was clipped by 7 bases and J by 0 bases, with 6 bases between them.